The TCR beta chain described here comes from a study of regulatory and conventional T cells in RAG deficiency (dated by TCRdb to the late 2010s). With respect to the entire study: The study used high-throughput TCR beta sequencing to compare repertoire diversity and composition of Treg, conventional CD4+ and CD8+ T cells between RAG-deficient patients and healthy controls. The investigation overall reported the following: Rather than being bona fide Treg cells, the sorted CD25-high CD127-low cells in Omenn syndrome patients may represent peripherally activated cells. Compared with controls, Omenn syndrome and CID/AS patients had roughly 98-fold fewer unique TCR beta sequences in Treg cells, but only roughly 9.3-fold fewer in the other subsets. Shorter CDR3 lengths were found in all patient T-cell subsets, and >85% Treg-Tconv repertoire overlap at nucleotide and amino acid level was observed in Omenn syndrome patients. Some T-cell subset analyses were not done for some subjects. Markedly lower Shannon entropy and higher Simpson indices were observed in RAG-deficient patients than in control T-cell subpopulations.

Libraries were constructed by the immunoSEQ multiplex PCR assay. Rearranged TCR beta chain products were amplified from genomic DNA of sorted T-cell subsets and sequenced. Per the authors' processing: Repertoire diversity of productive TCR beta rearrangements was quantified using Shannon entropy and Simpson indices. To gauge clonal expansion, the frequencies of the 100 most abundant productive TCR beta clonotypes among total reads were added together. A self-reactivity index based on amino acid usage at CDR3beta positions 6 and 7 was applied to the TRB repertoires. Repertoire analyses used two-way ANOVA; flow cytometric analyses used Student t or Mann-Whitney tests. Held by TCRdb, this immuneACCESS table contains in-frame sequences only and omits some clones. Under half of the omission traces to an unresolved V gene where checked; the cause of the rest is unknown. V, J and clone size were drawn from that table, and D and trimming were deduced from the DNA. The sample data list about 19,000 clones, and around 90% of these were observed just once. Over 1.3% of the sample is held by the ten biggest clonotypes.

Regulatory T cells were purified from blood as CD4+CD25-high CD127-low cells before genomic DNA extraction. Repertoire analyses used several healthy control donors as the comparison group. According to the germline V gene (reference sequence), CDR1 reads LNHNV and CDR2 reads YYDKDF. V and J are trimmed by 4 bases and 1 base, and the gene matches miss 7 bases of the junction. The CDR3, from cysteine to phenylalanine, totals 16 residues. Only CDR3 DNA is held: 48 bases, read in frame from base 1. Note on this clone: Which antigen it targets is not known. Per-base qualities were not stored, and no clone one base away is much larger.

These data were also filed under a second study, of regulatory T cells. The second source states: In the multiplex PCR, 52 forward TRBV primers and 13 reverse TRBJ primers were used, and assay-based and computational corrections were applied for amplification bias. Restricted unique TRB V-J pairs and skewed V and J gene usage were observed in patient repertoires, most markedly in regulatory T cells. T-cell receptor beta repertoires of sorted regulatory, conventional CD4+ and CD8+ T cells were compared between CD3G-deficient patients and healthy controls. Peripheral blood mononuclear cells were isolated by Ficoll density separation. Rearranged TRB loci were amplified from genomic DNA by multiplex PCR within the immunoSEQ assay. TRB amplicons were sequenced on an Illumina HiSeq platform. Custom algorithms error-filtered the raw sequences and aligned them to reference gene sequences, after which the immunoSEQ online tools were used for analysis. Frequencies of productive and nonproductive TRB rearrangements were evaluated among both unique and total sequences. For group comparisons, t tests, Mann-Whitney tests or two-way ANOVA were performed in Prism software.

Sequenced material: Tregs sorted from blood. This receptor chain uses TRBV15 and TRBJ2-5; the junction holds 9 bases that match TRBD2. This clonotype was sampled from a human donor in good health. The CDR3 has the sequence CATSIRLAAFQETQYF. The bases are TGTGCCACCAGCATTAGACTAGCGGCTTTCCAAGAGACCCAGTACTTC.